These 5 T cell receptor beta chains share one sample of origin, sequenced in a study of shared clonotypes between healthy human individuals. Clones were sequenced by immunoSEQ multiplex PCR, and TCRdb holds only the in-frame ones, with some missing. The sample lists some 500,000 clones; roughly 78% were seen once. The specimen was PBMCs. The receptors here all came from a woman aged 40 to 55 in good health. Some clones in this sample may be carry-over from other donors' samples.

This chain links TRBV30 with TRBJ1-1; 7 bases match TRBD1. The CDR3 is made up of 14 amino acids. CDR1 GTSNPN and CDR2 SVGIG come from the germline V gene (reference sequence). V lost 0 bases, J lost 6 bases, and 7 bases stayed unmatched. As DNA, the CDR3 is TGTGCCTGGAGTGTACTATGGGGACAGCCTGAAGCTTTCTTT. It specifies CAWSVLWGQPEAFF.

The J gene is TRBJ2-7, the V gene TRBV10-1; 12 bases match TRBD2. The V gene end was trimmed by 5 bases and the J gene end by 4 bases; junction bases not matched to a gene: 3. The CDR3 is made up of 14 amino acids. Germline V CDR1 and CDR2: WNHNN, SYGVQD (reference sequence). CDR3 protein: CASSSSGRAYEQYF. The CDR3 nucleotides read TGCGCCAGCAGTTCTAGCGGGAGGGCGTACGAGCAGTACTTC.

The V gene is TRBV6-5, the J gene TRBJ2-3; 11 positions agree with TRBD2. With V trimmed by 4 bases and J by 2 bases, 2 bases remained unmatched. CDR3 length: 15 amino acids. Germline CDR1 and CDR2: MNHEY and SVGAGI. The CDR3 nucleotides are TGTGCCAGCAGTTTACTAGCGGGAGTCACAGATACGCAGTATTTT. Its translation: CASSLLAGVTDTQYF.

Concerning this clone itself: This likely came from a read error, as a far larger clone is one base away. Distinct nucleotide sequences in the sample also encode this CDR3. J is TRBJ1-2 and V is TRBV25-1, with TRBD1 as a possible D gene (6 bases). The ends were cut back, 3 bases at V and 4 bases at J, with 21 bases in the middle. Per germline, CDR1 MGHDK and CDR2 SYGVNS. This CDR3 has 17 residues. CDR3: CASSEEPGADSGYGYTF. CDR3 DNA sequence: TGTGCCAGCAGTGAGGAGCCAGGGGCCGATTCTGGCTATGGCTACACCTTC.

CDR3 protein: CASSLLMVIHSNQPQHF. The CDR3 bases are TGTGCCAGCAGCTTACTCATGGTTATTCATAGCAATCAGCCCCAGCATTTT. The chain has TRBV7-7 and TRBJ1-5; the D is unclear. CDR3 length equals 17 residues. In germline, CDR1 is SSHAT, CDR2 FNYEAQ (reference sequence). Between the trimmed V and J ends, which lost 2 bases and 0 bases, there was a span of 14 bases.